This T cell receptor beta chain was recorded in a study of T cells in Graves' hyperthyroidism and ophthalmopathy. In the study overall: Blood was drawn when the patient was first diagnosed and still untreated.

Amplified TCR beta CDR3 regions came from RNA transcripts. First-round RT-PCR of the TCR CDR3 relied on the HTBI primer set. Using its own MiXCR run on the multiplex PCR reads, TCRdb lists one record per CDR3 protein. This sample has more than 500,000 distinct CDR3 sequences, with roughly 15% found just once. Diagnosis rested on symptoms, serum thyroxine and TRAb, thyroid ultrasound, and orbital computed tomography. V was trimmed by 0 bases and J by 3 bases, leaving 12 bases between them. Germline-derived CDR1 and CDR2 are LGHDT and YNNKEL (reference sequence). The length of the CDR3 is 15 residues. This clonotype has just a few counts.

The receptor was derived from a woman under 40 with Graves' ophthalmopathy. V gene TRBV3-1 combines with J gene TRBJ2-7; D is ambiguous. Sequenced sample: blood. The chain's CDR3 is CASSQDAILGYEQYF. For the CDR3, the DNA is TGTGCCAGCAGCCAAGATGCCATTCTTGGCTACGAGCAGTACTTC.